This T cell receptor beta chain was observed in a study of blood T cell repertoires in COVID-19. At the level of the study: Both acute and convalescent COVID-19 samples were obtained from the United States, Italy and Spain. T cells, B-cell-depleted T cells, or PBMCs supplied cDNA or gDNA.

Germline V gene sequence: CDR1 SQVTM, CDR2 ANQGSEA. V lost 3 bases, J lost 7 bases, and 12 bases lay in between. The CDR3 has 13 amino acids. Study processing details: Reference gene primer amplification gave estimated nucleated cell counts. Data came from immunoSEQ multiplex PCR; TCRdb stores just in-frame clones and leaves some out. V and J calls and clone size are those listed in that table; D and trimming were worked out from the DNA. Here the sample spans about 260,000 clones, around four fifths being singletons. V usage is TRBV29-1 and J usage is TRBJ1-4, with a tentative D call TRBD1 (5 bases). Specimen: peripheral blood. The sequence was collected from a woman aged 45-65 years who had recovered from COVID-19. In nucleotides, the CDR3 is TGCAGCGTTGATTCGGGGGGTGGTGAAAAACTGTTTTTT. As protein: CSVDSGGGEKLFF. Variable domain in full (rest from reference TRBV29-1 and TRBJ1-4): SAVISQKPSRDICQRGTSLTIQCQVDSQVTMMFWYRQQPGQSLTLIATANQGSEATYESGFVIDKFPISRPNLTFSTLTVSNMSPEDSSIYLCSVDSGGGEKLFFGSGTQLSVL.